The present TCR beta chain was sequenced within a study of blood T cell repertoires in COVID-19. Trimming left V 0 bases short and J 0 bases short, with 10 bases between. This CDR3 contains 15 residues. Looked up from germline, CDR1 is SGHRS and CDR2 is YFSETQ. Libraries were prepared by immunoSEQ multiplex PCR; TCRdb keeps only in-frame clonotypes and omits some of them. This sample has some 30,000 clones, with over 75% found just once. The sequencing input was peripheral blood. This receptor was taken from a man in his 60s with active COVID-19. The chain employs TRBV5-1 and TRBJ2-7; D gene unclear. The CDR3 reads CASSLEPTGSYEQYV. The CDR3 region has the DNA TGCGCCAGCAGCTTGGAGCCGACGGGCTCCTACGAGCAGTACGTC.